These 21 T cell receptor beta chains were sequenced from one sample in a study of T cells in Graves' hyperthyroidism and ophthalmopathy (dated by TCRdb to 2018 to 2020). Libraries were built with multiplex PCR. Reads for this sample came from an Illumina HiSeq 2000. Amplification of TCR beta CDR3 regions was carried out from RNA transcripts. For the first round of RT-PCR on the TCR CDR3, the HTBI primer set was used together with the Qiagen OneStep RT-PCR kit. TCRdb reprocessed the public reads (quality trimming at Q25 with fastp, clone calling with MiXCR) and kept in-frame beta chains. Rows merge per CDR3 protein into single entries with the most common DNA and genes. This sample holds some 620,000 distinct CDR3 sequences; roughly 16% were observed only once. 3.8% of the sample goes to the ten largest clones. Sequenced material: blood. These receptors originate from a woman under 40 with Graves' hyperthyroidism.

There are many counts of this clonotype. The genes are TRBV29-1 and TRBJ2-5; no clear D gene. The germline V gene encodes CDR1 SQVTM and CDR2 ANQGSEA. V gave up 0 bases and J gave up 5 bases, with 7 bases separating them. The CDR3 sequence is 12 residues long. CDR3 coding DNA: TGCAGCGTTGAAGATCCATGGGAGACCCAGTACTTC. Protein sequence: CSVEDPWETQYF. The variable domain in full, with the rest retrieved from reference TRBV29-1 and TRBJ2-5, is SAVISQKPSRDICQRGTSLTIQCQVDSQVTMMFWYRQQPGQSLTLIATANQGSEATYESGFVIDKFPISRPNLTFSTLTVSNMSPEDSSIYLCSVEDPWETQYFGPGTRLLVL.

The table lists this clonotype with many counts. The chain recombines TRBV12-3 or TRBV12-4 with TRBJ1-1, with 9 positions matching TRBD1. The CDR3 consists of 14 residues. V trimming: 7 bases; J trimming: 0 bases; junction bases outside the gene matches: 3. The CDR3 sequence: CASMYRGLNTEAFF. The CDR3 bases are TGTGCCAGCATGTACAGGGGGCTGAACACTGAAGCTTTCTTT.

This clonotype has just a few counts. J is TRBJ2-7 and V is TRBV28, with 8 bases that match TRBD2. The CDR3 has 13 amino acids. Germline V gene data show CDR1 as MDHEN and CDR2 as SYDVKM. V lost 4 bases and J lost 4; bases outside the gene matches: 3. The DNA for the CDR3 is TGTGCCAGCAGTTACCAGCGGGAGTACGAGCAGTACTTC. It is translated as CASSYQREYEQYF.

At least ten counts were recorded for this clonotype. This chain connects TRBV27 to TRBJ1-2, with D perhaps TRBD1 (5 bases). The CDR3 contains 15 residues. From germline, CDR1 is MNHEY and CDR2 SMNVEV (reference sequence). V was pared by 2 bases and J by 1 base, with 11 bases between. DNA for the CDR3: TGTGCCAGCAGTTTAAGTACAGGCTATAACTATGGCTACACCTTC. The encoded protein is CASSLSTGYNYGYTF.

The gene calls are TRBV6-2 or TRBV6-3 and TRBJ2-7; 10 positions match TRBD2. The V and J ends lost 4 bases and 3 bases, in that order; junction bases with no gene match: 21. The CDR3 loop spans 20 amino acids. In germline, CDR1 is MNHEY, CDR2 SVGEGT. CDR3 DNA: TGTGCCAGCAGTTGGAATGCCATGTCCCGACTAGCGGGTGAAATCTACGAGCAGTACTTC. Its translation is CASSWNAMSRLAGEIYEQYF.

The chain uses TRBV27 and TRBJ1-2, with 8 bases matching TRBD1. The CDR3 totals 16 residues. Germline CDR1 MNHEY, CDR2 SMNVEV (reference sequence). V trimming: 3 bases; J trimming: 6 bases; junction bases outside the gene matches: 12. CDR3 amino acids: CASSFNGRGTGDGYTF. CDR3 in DNA: TGTGCCAGCAGTTTTAACGGGCGGGGGACAGGCGATGGCTACACCTTC.

The chain carries TRBV5-1 and TRBJ2-7; D is unclear. Trimming shortened V by 8 bases and J by 3 bases, and 21 bases separated the two germline ends. The CDR3 totals 15 residues. Germline-derived CDR1 and CDR2 are SGHRS and YFSETQ. In DNA form, the CDR3 reads TGCGCCAGTCAAATCGGGCCGGGCTACGTCTACGAGCAGTACTTC. Its protein product is CASQIGPGYVYEQYF.

The rearrangement joins TRBV27 to TRBJ2-7; TRBD1 matches at 7 bases. Germline CDR1 reads MNHEY; CDR2 reads SMNVEV (reference sequence). The CDR3 covers 12 residues. V lost 8 bases, J lost 5 bases, and 6 bases stayed unmatched. The chain's CDR3 is CASGYRGHEQYF. In DNA form, the CDR3 reads TGTGCCAGCGGATACAGGGGTCACGAGCAGTACTTC.

At least ten counts were recorded for this clonotype. The gene calls are TRBV13 and TRBJ2-1, with 8 nucleotides matching TRBD2. The CDR3 has 14 amino acids. Germline loops: CDR1 PRHDT, CDR2 FYEKMQ (reference sequence). After removal of 5 bases from V and 8 bases from J, the junction contained 8 bases not matched to a gene. CDR3 residues: CASSPQSGRDEQFF. DNA for the CDR3: TGTGCCAGCAGCCCACAGAGCGGGAGAGATGAGCAGTTCTTC.

In its sample, this clonotype was seen many times. The V and J genes are TRBV7-2 and TRBJ1-5; D gene unclear. The CDR3 sequence is 13 residues long. From germline, CDR1 is SGHTA and CDR2 FQGNSA. The V end was cut by 2 bases, the J end by 4 bases, with 6 bases between. The CDR3: CASSLQPNQPQHF. Here the CDR3 DNA reads TGTGCCAGCAGCTTACAGCCAAATCAGCCCCAGCATTTT.

V gene TRBV30 combines with J gene TRBJ1-2, with D uncertain. Germline CDR1 is GTSNPN and CDR2 is SVGIG (reference sequence). The CDR3 loop spans 12 amino acids. Trimming took 7 bases from V and 2 from J, leaving 11 bases between them. In nucleotides, the CDR3 is TGTGCCTCATATCTTTTGAACTATGGCTACACCTTC. Amino acid sequence: CASYLLNYGYTF.

The chain recombines TRBV20-1 with TRBJ2-1, with D perhaps assigned TRBD1 or TRBD2 (9 bases each). V was clipped by 1 base and J by 4 bases, with 29 bases between them. CDR3 length equals 20 residues. In germline, CDR1 is DFQATT, CDR2 SNEGSKA (reference sequence). The CDR3 loop reads CSARGPGQGHSGSKYNEQFF. CDR3 coding DNA: TGCAGTGCTAGAGGGCCGGGACAGGGACATAGCGGGAGCAAGTACAATGAGCAGTTCTTC.

This chain uses TRBV2 with TRBJ2-1, with D possibly matching TRBD1 (6 bases). The ends were cut back, 5 bases at V and 4 bases at J, with 21 bases in the middle. Germline loops: CDR1 SNHLY, CDR2 FYNNEI. The CDR3 runs to 17 residues. Written as DNA, the CDR3 is TGTGCCAGCAGTTCTCCCCCGGACAGATTCCTTTACAATGAGCAGTTCTTC. It yields the protein CASSSPPDRFLYNEQFF. The complete variable domain, with remaining parts taken from reference TRBV2 and TRBJ2-1, reads EPEVTQTPSHQVTQMGQEVILRCVPISNHLYFYWYRQILGQKVEFLVSFYNNEISEKSEIFDDQFSVERPDGSNFTLKIRSTKLEDSAMYFCASSSPPDRFLYNEQFFGPGTRLTVL.

The chain has TRBV13 and TRBJ2-7; D unresolved. Trimming shortened V by 4 bases and J by 2 bases, and 15 bases separated the two germline ends. Germline V gene sequence: CDR1 PRHDT, CDR2 FYEKMQ (reference sequence). CDR3 length: 15 residues. CDR3 in DNA: TGTGCCAGCAGCTCGACGTCAACTCCCACCTACGAGCAGTACTTC. The encoded protein is CASSSTSTPTYEQYF.

This chain links TRBV7-2 with TRBJ1-4, with 8 bases that match TRBD1. J was trimmed by 7 bases and V by 6 bases; bases with no gene match: 7. Per the germline V gene, CDR1 is SGHTA and CDR2 is FQGNSA. The CDR3 runs 14 residues. The DNA of the CDR3 is TGTGCCAGCAGTTCCGGACAGGGAACTGAAAAACTGTTTTTT. Protein product: CASSSGQGTEKLFF.

The sample holds a few counts of this clonotype. The J gene is TRBJ2-5, the V gene TRBV15, with D possibly TRBD2 on 6 matching bases. There are 13 residues in the CDR3. V was pared by 4 bases and J by 5 bases, with 11 bases between. Germline CDR1 is LNHNV and CDR2 is YYDKDF (reference sequence). Here the CDR3 DNA reads TGTGCCACCAGCACCTCCCGGGGGGAGACCCAGTACTTC. Encoded protein: CATSTSRGETQYF.

This clonotype has at least ten counts. The chain links TRBV6-1 to TRBJ2-1; 7 positions match TRBD1. The CDR3 spans 16 residues. V trimming: 7 bases; J trimming: 0 bases; junction bases outside the gene matches: 9. The germline V gene encodes CDR1 MNHNS and CDR2 SASEGT. The CDR3 bases are TGTGCCAGCAAGATATTCGGGACAGACTCCTACAATGAGCAGTTCTTC. Amino acid sequence: CASKIFGTDSYNEQFF.

The V and J genes are TRBV6-2 or TRBV6-3 and TRBJ2-2; the match to TRBD2 covers 11 bases. The germline V gene encodes CDR1 MNHEY and CDR2 SVGEGT. With V trimmed by 2 bases and J by 8 bases, 4 bases remained unmatched. The CDR3 is made up of 15 amino acids. This CDR3 reads CASSYTSGRRGELFF. The CDR3 DNA sequence: TGTGCCAGCAGTTACACTAGCGGGAGACGAGGGGAGCTGTTTTTT.

The table lists this clonotype with many counts. The chain employs TRBV28 and TRBJ2-2; 7 bases line up with TRBD1. The germline V gene has CDR1 MDHEN and CDR2 SYDVKM. V gave up 5 bases and J gave up 4 bases; unmatched junction bases: 10. This CDR3 is built from 16 residues. The CDR3 loop reads CASSEIGGAGTGELFF. The CDR3 DNA is TGTGCCAGCAGTGAAATAGGGGGCGCGGGCACCGGGGAGCTGTTTTTT.

The chain carries TRBV29-1 and TRBJ2-1; no reliable D call. The CDR3 is 12 residues long. CDR1 and CDR2 from the germline V gene are SQVTM and ANQGSEA. The V end was cut by 3 bases, the J end by 8 bases, with 11 bases between. CDR3 in DNA: TGCAGCGTTGAGGGTAGTGTGTATGAGCAGTTCTTC. Translated: CSVEGSVYEQFF.

This clonotype was seen only a few times. This rearrangement joins TRBV2 to TRBJ1-3; D gene ambiguous. This CDR3 is built from 11 residues. Trimming shortened V by 7 bases and J by 4 bases, and 5 bases separated the two germline ends. From germline, CDR1 is SNHLY and CDR2 FYNNEI. The CDR3 reads CASTGGNTIYF. The CDR3 DNA reads as TGTGCCAGCACCGGGGGAAACACCATATATTTT.